This is a list of T cell receptor beta chains from one sample in a study of blood T cell repertoires in COVID-19. Produced via immunoSEQ multiplex PCR; TCRdb's table is partial and in-frame only. The repertoire holds some 67,000 clones, with around 89% as singletons. The sequenced sample consisted of peripheral blood. The receptor set was obtained from an older woman with acute or convalescent COVID-19. Both conserved end residues are part of each CDR3. The D gene is left open where the match is weak. For some rows the clone size is stated as once, few or many, or as a class when expanded; others skip it.

clone size	V gene	J gene	D gene	CDR3 DNA	CDR3 protein
NA	TRBV18	TRBJ2-3	TRBD1	TGTGCCAGCTCCTCATTGGGGACAGGGATCGCCACAGATACGCAGTATTTT	CASSSLGTGIATDTQYF
NA	TRBV9	TRBJ1-1	NA	TGTGCCAGCAGCGGCGGGACGCTGAACACTGAAGCTTTCTTT	CASSGGTLNTEAFF
NA	TRBV12-3/TRBV12-4	TRBJ2-1	NA	TGTGCCAGCAGTTTAAGAGACAATGAGCAGTTCTTC	CASSLRDNEQFF
NA	TRBV6-2/TRBV6-3	TRBJ2-1	NA	TGTGCCAGCAGTTACATGCGTGCTTCGGGACTGAAATACAATGAGCAGTTCTTC	CASSYMRASGLKYNEQFF
NA	TRBV7-9	TRBJ1-3	NA	TGTGCCAGCAGCTCATCGGACTTCCCTGGAAACACCATATATTTT	CASSSSDFPGNTIYF
NA	TRBV5-8	TRBJ1-1	NA	TGTGCCAGCAGCTTTGGCACTATAACGAACACTGAAGCTTTCTTT	CASSFGTITNTEAFF
NA	TRBV28	TRBJ2-2	TRBD1	TGTGCCAGCAGGATGGGACAGGGGGCGGTCGTCGGGGAGCTGTTTTTT	CASRMGQGAVVGELFF
NA	TRBV2	TRBJ1-4	NA	TGTGCCAGCAGTGGAAGGCCCAACGAGGGAGAACTGTTTTTT	CASSGRPNEGELFF
NA	TRBV5-4	TRBJ2-2	TRBD1	TGTGCCAGCAGCTTGGGTGGGACAGGGGACACCGGGGAGCTGTTTTTT	CASSLGGTGDTGELFF
NA	TRBV7-2	TRBJ2-5	NA	TGTGCCAGCAGCTCTTACCCCAGTGGGACCCAGTACTTC	CASSSYPSGTQYF
NA	TRBV7-2	TRBJ2-3	NA	TGTGCCAGCAGTGACCCTCGCACCGCAGGGAGCACAGATACGCAGTATTTT	CASSDPRTAGSTDTQYF
once	TRBV6-6	TRBJ1-1	NA	TGTGCCGTTCACAGGGTTGACAACACTGAAGCTTTCTTT	CAVHRVDNTEAFF
NA	TRBV7-2	TRBJ1-2	NA	TGTGCCAGCAGCTACGACTTCACGGCTAACTATGGCTACACCTTC	CASSYDFTANYGYTF
NA	TRBV18	TRBJ2-3	TRBD2	TGTGCCAGCACCAAGGGACCTGGGGCTAGCGGGGGGGCCCATCCGCAGTATTTT	CASTKGPGASGGAHPQYF
NA	TRBV28	TRBJ1-1	TRBD1	TGTGCCAGCAGTTTATGGGGCAGGGGGGTCGCTGAAGCTTTCTTT	CASSLWGRGVAEAFF
NA	TRBV18	TRBJ1-4	NA	TGTGCCAGCTCACCCAAGGGGAACGGGGAAAAACTGTTTTTT	CASSPKGNGEKLFF
NA	TRBV30	TRBJ2-2	TRBD2	TGTGCCTGGGCCGGGACTAGCAACACCGGGGAGCTGTTTTTT	CAWAGTSNTGELFF
NA	TRBV6-6	TRBJ1-2	NA	TGTGCCAGCGGGGGACTGACTTATGGCTACACCTTC	CASGGLTYGYTF
NA	TRBV29-1	TRBJ2-5	NA	TGCAGCGTCCAACGACCGGAGGACCAGTACTTC	CSVQRPEDQYF
NA	TRBV5-1	TRBJ2-3	TRBD1	TGCGCCAGCAGCTCGGACAGGCCCCCAGATACGCAGTATTTT	CASSSDRPPDTQYF
NA	TRBV19	TRBJ1-2	NA	TGTGCCACCAGAGGGTTGTCAGGTGGCTATGGCTACACCTTC	CATRGLSGGYGYTF
NA	TRBV10-3	TRBJ1-1	TRBD1	TGTGCCATCAGCCCGGGACAGTCGATGAACACTGAAGCTTTCTTT	CAISPGQSMNTEAFF